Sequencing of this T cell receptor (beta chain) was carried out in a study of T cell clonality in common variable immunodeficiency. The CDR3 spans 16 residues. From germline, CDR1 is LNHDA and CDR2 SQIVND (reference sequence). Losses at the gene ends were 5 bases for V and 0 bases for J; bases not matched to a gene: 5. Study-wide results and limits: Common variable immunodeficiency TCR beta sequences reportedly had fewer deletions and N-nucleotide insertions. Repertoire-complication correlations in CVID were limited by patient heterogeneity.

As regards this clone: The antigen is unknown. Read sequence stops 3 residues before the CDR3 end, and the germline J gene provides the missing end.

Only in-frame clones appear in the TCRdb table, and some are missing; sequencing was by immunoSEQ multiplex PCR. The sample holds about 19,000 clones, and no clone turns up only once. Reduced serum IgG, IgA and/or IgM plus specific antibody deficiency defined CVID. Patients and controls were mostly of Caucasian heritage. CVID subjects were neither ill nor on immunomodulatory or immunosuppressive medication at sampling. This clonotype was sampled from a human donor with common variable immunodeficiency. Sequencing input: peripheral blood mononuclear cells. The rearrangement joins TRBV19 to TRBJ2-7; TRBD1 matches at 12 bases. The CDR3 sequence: CASSDEGQGASYEQYF. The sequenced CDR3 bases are TGTGCCAGTAGTGACGAGGGACAGGGGGCCTCCTACGAG.